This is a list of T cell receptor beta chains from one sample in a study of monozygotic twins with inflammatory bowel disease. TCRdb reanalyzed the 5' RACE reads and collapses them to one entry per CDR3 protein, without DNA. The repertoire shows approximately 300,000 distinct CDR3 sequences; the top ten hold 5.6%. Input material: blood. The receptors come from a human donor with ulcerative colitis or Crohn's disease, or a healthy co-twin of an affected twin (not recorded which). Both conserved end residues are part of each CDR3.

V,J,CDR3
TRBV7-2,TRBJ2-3,CASSKQVSDTQYF
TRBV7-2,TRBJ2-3,CASSFVGLFTDTQYF
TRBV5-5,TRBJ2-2,CASSWASGSSTGELFF
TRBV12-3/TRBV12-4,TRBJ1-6,CASSLRGALHF
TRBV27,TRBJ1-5,CASSHLSPGGGNQPQHF
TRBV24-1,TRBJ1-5,CATRQSNQPQHF
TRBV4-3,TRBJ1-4,CASSQDPGSREKLFF
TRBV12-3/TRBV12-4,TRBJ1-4,CASLDRARGEKLFF
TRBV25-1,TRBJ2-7,CASSKAGGTYEQYF
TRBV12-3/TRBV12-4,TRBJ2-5,CASTWGSGETQYF
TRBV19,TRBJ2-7,CASSIGGAYEQYF
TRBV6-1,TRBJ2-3,CASSRSPLSLRLSTDTQYF
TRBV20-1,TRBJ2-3,CSARGAGTDTQYF
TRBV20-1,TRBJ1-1,CSARPPGARETEAFF
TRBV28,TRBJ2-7,CASSFKGSFGWGF
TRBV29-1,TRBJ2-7,CSAGGQGFPEQYF
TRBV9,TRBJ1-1,CASSVGTSISTEAFF
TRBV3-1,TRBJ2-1,CASSLSGGNNEQFF
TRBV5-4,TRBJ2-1,CASSSTSGVTNEQFF
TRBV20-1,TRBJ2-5,CSAQSRQTQYF
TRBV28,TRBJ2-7,CASSAGTLSSYEQYF
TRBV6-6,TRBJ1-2,CASSYSVWDGYTF
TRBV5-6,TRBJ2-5,CASSLGQGVIQETQYF
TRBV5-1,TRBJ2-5,CASSPLGAGETQYF
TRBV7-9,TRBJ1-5,CASSSGQKNNQPQHF
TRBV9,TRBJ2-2,CASSASGGNTGELFF
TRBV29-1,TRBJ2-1,CSVEGLADYNEQFF
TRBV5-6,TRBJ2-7,CASSYGQGEQYF
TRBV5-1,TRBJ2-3,CASSLDREADTQYF
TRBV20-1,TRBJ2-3,CSAPARLAGGLGTQYF
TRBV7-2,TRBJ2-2,CASSLGGGNPGELFF
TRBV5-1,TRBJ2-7,CASSAPSGSSYEQYF
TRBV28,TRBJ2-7,CASNRGSYEQYF
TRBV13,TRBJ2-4,CASSSTLAAIAKNIQYF
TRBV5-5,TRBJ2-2,CASSLERNTGELFF
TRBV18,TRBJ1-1,CASSPGQGRTFF
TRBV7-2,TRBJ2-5,CASSSGTETQYF
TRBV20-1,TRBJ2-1,CSAIRYRANEQFF
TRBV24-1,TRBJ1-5,CATSDSQGLGTQPQHF
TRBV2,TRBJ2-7,CASNGLAASYEQYF
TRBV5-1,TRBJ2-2,CASSSTSGAGELFF
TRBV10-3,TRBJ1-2,CAIVASKGNGEGYTF
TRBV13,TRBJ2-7,CASSFVSKTSGRASNYEQYF
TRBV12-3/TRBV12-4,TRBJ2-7,CASSKLGGGGDEQYF
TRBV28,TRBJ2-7,CASSRKTLGLAPSLREQYF
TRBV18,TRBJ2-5,CASSPPSEETQYF
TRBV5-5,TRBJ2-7,CASTPNLSGEQYF